The clone carrying this TCR beta chain came up many times. Its antigen is unknown. The data were obtained in a study of early T cells in non-severe SARS-CoV-2 infection. Overall study: The chains were unpaired, and the sequenced material was bulk RNA from unsorted whole blood.

Points from the study as a whole: There was a bias toward anti-spike CD8 responses in VDJdb matching, which missed private and CD4 specificities.

As part of library construction, unique molecular identifiers were attached to individual cDNA molecules. TCRdb independently ran MiXCR on the 5' RACE reads; one entry per CDR3 protein. The table records about 42,000 distinct CDR3 sequences, 7.1% of them present only once. Germline V gene sequence: CDR1 DFQATT, CDR2 SNEGSKA (reference sequence). The junction had 6 bases not matched to a gene; V was cut back by 6 bases and J by 0 bases. CDR3 length: 15 amino acids. The receptor comes from an adult who was a healthcare worker with PCR-confirmed SARS-CoV-2 infection or an uninfected control (not recorded which). The chain has TRBV20-1 and TRBJ2-2, with TRBD1 matching over 8 bases. Source material: whole blood. CDR3 bases: TGCAGTGCCTTGGACAGGGAAGCGAACACCGGGGAGCTGTTTTTT. Protein sequence: CSALDREANTGELFF.